This entry describes one TCR beta chain. Original handling: Amplification of reference gene primers provided the estimated nucleated cell counts. Sequencing was performed with immunoSEQ multiplex PCR; in TCRdb, only in-frame clones are kept and a portion is missing. Clone size and the V and J calls come from that table; the DNA yielded D and trimming. Among about 260,000 clones listed, 80% to 90% were seen once. Germline V lookup: CDR1 LGHDT, CDR2 YNNKEL (reference sequence). The CDR3 consists of 16 residues. V lost 4 bases and J lost 2; bases outside the gene matches: 8. These data originate in a study of blood T cell repertoires in COVID-19. Looking at the study overall: Material from acute and convalescent COVID-19 was sourced from the United States, Italy and Spain. PBMCs, B-cell-depleted T cells, or T cells were the source of the cDNA or gDNA that made up the material.

The origin of this receptor is a woman between 35 and 50 years old who had recovered from COVID-19. Sequencing input: peripheral blood. The rearrangement uses TRBV3-1 (or the pseudogene TRBV3-2) and TRBJ2-3, with TRBD1 matching 8 bases. CDR3 nucleotides: TGTGCCAGCAGCCTCGACAGGGGCCCCTCCACAGATACGCAGTATTTT. Its translation is CASSLDRGPSTDTQYF.